This T cell receptor beta chain was profiled in a study of cytomegalovirus exposure and HLA in healthy donors (dated 2017 in TCRdb). About the study as a whole: An earlier analysis of approximately 600 of the donors reported more than 250 Gb of sequence data and 117 million unique TCR beta sequences from around 200 million T cells. Roughly 300 gigabases of sequencing data and tens of millions of unique TCR sequences made up an early release that covered 500 to 700 HLA-typed donors. Among the roughly 400 genotyped donors, more than 70% belonged to the genetic ancestry cluster associated with self-reported Caucasian donors. The study aimed to test whether signatures of past pathogen exposure could be identified by cataloging public T cell receptors. Using immunosequencing, the study profiled T cell repertoires from 666 subjects and related those repertoires to cytomegalovirus serostatus. Besides the first cohort of around 700 subjects, a separate validation cohort made up of 120 different subjects was used. To predict cytomegalovirus infection status, the study combined high-throughput TCR immunosequencing, statistical association of individual TCRs with disease status, and machine learning. A later analysis re-analyzed previously published TCR beta repertoires from several hundred donors and added high-resolution HLA genotyping to study TCR occurrence patterns. The later analysis used no new phenotypic data to find candidate immune exposures, relying instead on TCR beta sequences and their occurrence across donors. In an earlier analysis of roughly 600 of the donors, high-throughput TCR beta sequencing was used to judge whether each TCR beta V gene segment behaved as functional or pseudogenic. Donor age, sex, ethnicity and CMV serostatus were compiled together with the repertoire data. A later genetic analysis took genome-wide SNP genotypes for 398 of the 666 donors and used that subset as a discovery cohort. Every repertoire in the discovery cohort had been generated on one and the same sequencing platform. HLA typing covered class I and class II loci at four-digit resolution. Typing coverage differed by locus: A, B, C, DRB1 and DQB1 were typed in about 620-640 donors, DQA1 in 522, DPA1 in 600 to 610, and DPB1 in 472. Four to six DR-DQ haplotypes were handled as single units for association and clustering, since linkage in the cohort was strong. Across approximately 400 genotyped donors of the cohort, an average of approximately 220,000 unique TCR beta nucleotide sequences per donor were sequenced, and 15% to 20% of those sequences were non-productive. Overall results and qualifications from the work: Because some donors lacked HLA typing at each locus, the association tests relied only on the typed subset. Most TCR sequences were observed very rarely across donors, whereas some public TCRs were present in many individuals. In this cohort, only TCR beta chains were sequenced, and detectable features were limited by the absence of alpha or paired-chain data. In a later analysis, HLA-associated TCR beta chains were found to be more clonally expanded and to have lower generation probabilities than equally common non-associated chains. Because counts were too low, roughly 18 rarely observed V segments, including chromosome 9 orphons, were left out of the earlier analysis of 587 of the donors. A group of highly shared sequence variants was considered likely to be a technical artifact of the sequencing pipeline. In an earlier analysis of more than 450 of the donors, most TCR beta V segments were observed in productive rearrangements about 90% or about 30% of the time, broadly matching IMGT annotations. According to a later genetic analysis, donors in an Asian-associated ancestry cluster had fewer N-insertions in productive TCRs than the roughly 700-donor mean. For the cohort, immune exposure information was limited to CMV serostatus. When HLA alleles, especially DR and DQ, strongly co-occurred, TCR associations were difficult to assign to individual alleles. The study listed 150 to 200 TCR beta chains as associated with cytomegalovirus. It was suggested by the authors that the approach could potentially be generalized to other disease states and immunological phenotypes. Three of the identified cytomegalovirus-associated TCR beta chains were confirmed in vitro to be specific for cytomegalovirus antigens. A later analysis reported that several top co-occurrence clusters appeared linked to parvovirus B19, influenza, CMV and Epstein-Barr virus. Cytomegalovirus status was reported to be diagnosed by the classifier with high specificity and sensitivity in both the original and validation cohorts. Some IMGT-functional V segments, including TRBV6-2 and TRBV6-3, could not be distinguished by the 87-base-pair reads and were therefore excluded. A further reported finding was that TCR beta sequences accurately predicted the HLA-A and HLA-B alleles for most subjects in the first cohort. V-gene and J-gene trimming of TCR beta chains was associated with a missense DCLRE1C variant in a later genetic analysis, and the association was replicated in an independent cohort. In a later analysis, around 17,000 TCR beta sequences were associated with specific HLA alleles at a false discovery rate of 0.05. Sequencing depth was assumed to be roughly uniform across donors in the presence/absence analyses, though that assumption may not hold. Correlated functional status among segregating V segments might reflect linkage disequilibrium, but an unknown experimental factor could not be ruled out. According to a later analysis, TCR association rates differed among HLA loci, with DRB1 alleles showing the most associated TCRs and HLA-C alleles showing the fewest. Most CMV-associated TCR beta chains appeared to be HLA-restricted in a later analysis, and the HLA associations seemed to be driven largely by CMV exposure.

The CDR3 goes from the cysteine to the phenylalanine over 19 residues. CDR3 DNA is the only sequence kept; it has 57 bases, read in frame from the first base. The germline V gene encodes CDR1 SGHAT and CDR2 FQNNGV. V is trimmed back by 1 base and J by 0 bases, and the junction contains 12 bases that no gene match accounts for. The cohort comprised 666 healthy bone marrow donors. All cohort members were sampled while nominally healthy, although unrecorded immune exposures were likely present. The donor was CMV seropositive and was included in the group of some 290 seropositive cohort members. A peripheral blood sample was collected from each donor, and TCR beta sequencing was performed on peripheral blood mononuclear cells. The Qiagen DNeasy Blood Extraction Kit was used to extract genomic DNA from the blood cell samples. The library was produced with the immunoSEQ multiplex PCR assay. For the multiplex PCR, a mixture combining 60 forward primers for TCR Vbeta segments and 13 reverse primers for TCR Jbeta segments was used. A multiplex PCR assay on genomic DNA amplified the CDR3 region of rearranged TCR beta genes. On the Illumina HiSeq System, the amplified TCR beta libraries were sequenced as 87-base-pair reads. In the source study's methods: A later analysis counted some 80 million unique TCR beta chains across the 666 repertoires, and 10 million to 11 million of these chains were shared by at least two donors. Raw reads were error-corrected and collapsed into unique sequences by a nearest-neighbor algorithm in which closely related sequences were merged to remove PCR and sequencing errors. To assign V, D and J gene segments, CDR3 sequences were aligned to IMGT reference sequences. For a sequence to be retained, at least a six-nucleotide match to both a V gene segment and a J gene segment was required. A rearrangement counted as productive if the CDR3 had no stop codons and remained in frame with V and J, and every other rearrangement counted as non-productive. CDR3 was defined by IMGT convention, running from the second conserved V-encoded cysteine to the conserved J-encoded phenylalanine. The earlier analysis of approximately 590 of the donors excluded any sequence lacking an unambiguous match to a single V gene segment. In an earlier analysis of a few hundred of the donors, V segments were called functional above 56.7% productive rearrangements and were called segregating when the between-donor standard deviation exceeded 5%. A statistical classification framework was developed to diagnose cytomegalovirus status using the catalog of TCR beta chain sequences. In a later analysis, TCR nucleotide sequences were compared against IMGT/GENE-DB human TR gene sequences so that V and J genes could be assigned. The TCRdist pipeline was used in a later analysis to assign CDR3 sequences and most-parsimonious VDJ recombination scenarios. In a later analysis, each TCR beta chain was defined by its CDR3 amino acid sequence together with its V-gene family, and reads lacking a unique V-gene family were excluded. As a way to deal with suspected cross-contamination and a sequencing artifact, a later analysis dropped hundreds of nucleotide sequences that were highly shared and had low generation probability. A later analysis calculated a clonal expansion index for each public chain from normalized within-repertoire ranks of inferred template counts. A later analysis computed generation probabilities with a VDJ recombination model fitted to out-of-frame rearrangements, and checked the results against IGoR. In a later analysis, TCR-TCR, TCR-HLA and TCR-CMV co-occurrence was scored with hypergeometric tests, and a repertoire-size bias correction was applied to TCR pairs. In a later analysis, false discovery rates were estimated by permuting HLA or CMV assignments 20 times. In a later analysis, co-occurring TCRs were grouped with DBSCAN, and TCRdist sequence similarity was added when clustering was performed within HLA-allele-positive subsets. Repertoires with fewer than 30,000 or more than 120,000 public chains, plus five repertoires with anomalous nucleotide sharing, were excluded from co-occurrence clustering. TCRdb retrieved this table from immuneACCESS and kept in-frame rearrangements only. Not all clones are present; in checked studies, unresolved V genes account for under half, and no reason is known for the remainder. The V and J calls and clone size come from that table; D and trimming were worked out from the DNA. This sample is represented by about 190,000 clones; around 67% of them were singletons. The leading ten clones occupy approximately 3.1% of the sample.

In this sample, this clone turned up a few times. Its antigen specificity is not known. The sample holds no much larger clone one base away, and base qualities are not on file. Recombination joined TRBV11-2 with TRBJ2-7, and TRBD2 aligns with 10 junction nucleotides. This TCR came from a young woman in good health and CMV-seropositive. The sequenced sample consisted of PBMCs. DNA sequence: TGTGCCAGCAGCTTAGTGCGGGTCGTACGGACTAGCGGCTCCTACGAGCAGTACTTC. Its translation reads: CASSLVRVVRTSGSYEQYF.